Sequencing of this T cell receptor (beta chain) was carried out in a study of Graves' ophthalmopathy and Graves' hyperthyroidism. Beta-chain TCR CDR3 regions were amplified from RNA transcripts. Investigators did first-round RT-PCR with HTBI primers, then second-round multiplex PCR. TCRdb passed the multiplex PCR reads through MiXCR, listing each CDR3 protein once. The data show 580,000 or so distinct CDR3 sequences, 39% seen once. A word on this clonotype: One junction end does not reproduce the germline sequence, and a read error may be involved.

Germline V gene lookup returns CDR1 LNHDA and CDR2 SQIVND (reference sequence). This CDR3 is 13 amino acids long. Patients were diagnosed from clinical symptoms, serum thyroxine, TRAb, thyroid ultrasound and orbital computed tomography. This sequence joins TRBV19 and TRBJ1-1; D remains unclear. What was sequenced was peripheral blood or thyroid tissue (not recorded which). The clonotype originates from an adult man with Graves' hyperthyroidism. CDR3 sequence: CASSIGKNTGAFF. The CDR3 DNA sequence: TGTGCCAGTAGTATAGGGAAGAACACTGGAGCTTTCTTT. Drawing the rest from reference TRBV19 and TRBJ1-1, the complete variable domain is DGGITQSPKYLFRKEGQNVTLSCEQNLNHDAMYWYRQDPGQGLRLIYYSQIVNDFQKGDIAEGYSVSREKKESFPLTVTSAQKNPTAFYLCASSIGKNTGAFFGQGTRLTVV.